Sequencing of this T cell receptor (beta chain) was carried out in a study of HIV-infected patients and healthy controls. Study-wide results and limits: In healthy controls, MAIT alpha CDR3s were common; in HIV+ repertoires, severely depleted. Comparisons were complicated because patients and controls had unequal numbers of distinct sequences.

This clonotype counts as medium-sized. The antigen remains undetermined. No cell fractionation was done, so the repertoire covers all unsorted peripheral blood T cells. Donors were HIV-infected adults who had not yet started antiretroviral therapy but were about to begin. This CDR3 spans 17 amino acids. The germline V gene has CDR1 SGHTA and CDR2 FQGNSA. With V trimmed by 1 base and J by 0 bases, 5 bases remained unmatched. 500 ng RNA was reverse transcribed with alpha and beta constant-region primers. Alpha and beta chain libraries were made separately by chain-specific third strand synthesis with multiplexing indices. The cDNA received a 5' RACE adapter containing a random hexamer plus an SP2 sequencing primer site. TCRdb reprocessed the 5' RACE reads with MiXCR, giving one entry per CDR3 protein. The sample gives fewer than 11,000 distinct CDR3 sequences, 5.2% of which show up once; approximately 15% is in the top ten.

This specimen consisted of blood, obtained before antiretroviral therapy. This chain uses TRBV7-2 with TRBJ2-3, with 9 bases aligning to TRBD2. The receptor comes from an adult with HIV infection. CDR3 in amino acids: CASSLVGTSGSTDTQYF. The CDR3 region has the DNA TGTGCCAGCAGCTTAGTAGGCACTAGCGGGAGCACAGATACGCAGTATTTT.